This T cell receptor beta chain was identified during a study of lymphopenia after photon versus proton radiotherapy. Study-wide results and limits: Under photons, naive T cells and diversity fell while effector/memory populations rose.

Germline V lookup: CDR1 MDHEN, CDR2 SYDVKM. This CDR3 has 13 amino acids. The germline V and J ends were trimmed by 2 bases and 1 base, with 5 bases remaining between them. Data came from immunoSEQ multiplex PCR; TCRdb stores just in-frame clones and leaves some out. The sample records 35,000 to 45,000 clones, around 86% being singletons. About this clone: Its target is unknown.

The rearrangement links TRBV28 to TRBJ1-1; no clear D. The receptor was isolated from a woman between 65 and 79 years old with pancreatic cancer. The specimen comprised peripheral blood, sampled from a patient treated with proton-based radiotherapy. The CDR3 spells CASSLVRNTEAFF. The CDR3 DNA reads TGTGCCAGCAGTTTAGTAAGGAACACTGAAGCTTTCTTT.